These T cell receptor beta chains were read from a single sample in a study of identical twins. TCRdb processed the 5' RACE reads anew with MiXCR; each CDR3 protein has one entry. The table has about 920,000 distinct CDR3 sequences, approximately 13% seen once. The data were also submitted as part of a second study, on yellow fever vaccine responses in identical twins.

Sequencing was done on a sample of PBMCs. These receptors all stem from a woman aged 18 to 35 in good health. Each CDR3 is given with its conserved first and last residue.

J gene | V gene | CDR3 protein
TRBJ2-1 | TRBV11-2 | CASSLDSLSPGLAGFGEQFF
TRBJ2-1 | TRBV20-1 | CSELARRNEQFF
TRBJ2-7 | TRBV6-1 | CASSPGSTGEQYF
TRBJ1-2 | TRBV10-3 | CAISDRVNRDRDYGYTF
TRBJ1-6 | TRBV7-9 | CASSAGNRASPLHF
TRBJ2-2 | TRBV18 | CASSPAGTNTGELFF
TRBJ2-5 | TRBV3-1 | CASSQGTDRMTQYF
TRBJ1-6 | TRBV15 | CATSEGYIDRSPLHF
TRBJ2-6 | TRBV5-1 | CASSSTHSGANVLTF
TRBJ2-5 | TRBV7-6 | CASSLAQGSGETQYF
TRBJ1-5 | TRBV18 | CASSPPNQPQHF
TRBJ2-1 | TRBV3-1 | CASSQGLAGGNEQFF
TRBJ2-7 | TRBV4-1 | CASSQGRDRVPYEQYF
TRBJ1-5 | TRBV19 | CASSETGTGVSNQPQHF
TRBJ2-5 | TRBV5-1 | CASSLSPMGTQYF
TRBJ2-1 | TRBV11-3 | CASSNHLTGEDNEQFF
TRBJ2-5 | TRBV4-1 | CASSQDIAGGRDETQYF
TRBJ2-1 | TRBV6-5 | CASSNLDRVYNEQFF
TRBJ2-7 | TRBV18 | CASSPTSGRALYEQYF
TRBJ2-7 | TRBV7-3 | CASSLTDDHYSSYEQYF
TRBJ2-7 | TRBV7-8 | CASSLIETSYEQYF
TRBJ2-7 | TRBV3-1 | CASSQGRVVDEQYF